This T cell receptor (beta chain) originates from a study of blood T cell repertoires in COVID-19. Libraries were prepared by immunoSEQ multiplex PCR; TCRdb keeps only in-frame clonotypes and omits some of them. The sample has more than 150,000 clones, about four fifths seen once. The CDR3 extends over 13 amino acids. V dropped 6 bases and J dropped 4; count of bases not matched to a gene: 4. Germline values: CDR1 SNHLY, CDR2 FYNNEI. This sequence joins TRBV2 and TRBJ1-1, with 8 bases lining up with TRBD1. The sequence was collected from a woman older than 75 with acute or convalescent COVID-19. The sequencing input was peripheral blood. The CDR3 loop is CASSDQGATEAFF. The CDR3 DNA is TGTGCCAGCAGCGATCAGGGGGCCACTGAAGCTTTCTTT.